This T cell receptor (beta chain) was profiled in a study of blood T cell repertoires in COVID-19. Trimming took 3 bases from V and 2 from J, leaving 14 bases between them. This CDR3 spans 16 amino acids. Germline-derived CDR1 and CDR2 are LGHDT and YNNKEL (reference sequence). This clone appeared a few times. The protocol was immunoSEQ multiplex PCR, while the TCRdb copy is restricted to in-frame clones and leaves out a portion. The data hold around 300,000 clones, with roughly 88% observed a single time. The clonotype was recovered from a man aged 18 to 35 with active or convalescent COVID-19. The chain carries TRBV3-1 (or the pseudogene TRBV3-2) and TRBJ1-5; no clear D gene. Sequencing was performed on peripheral blood. The DNA for the CDR3 is TGTGCCAGCAGCCACACCCGGGGTGGGGGCAATCAGCCCCAGCATTTT. This sequence encodes CASSHTRGGGNQPQHF.